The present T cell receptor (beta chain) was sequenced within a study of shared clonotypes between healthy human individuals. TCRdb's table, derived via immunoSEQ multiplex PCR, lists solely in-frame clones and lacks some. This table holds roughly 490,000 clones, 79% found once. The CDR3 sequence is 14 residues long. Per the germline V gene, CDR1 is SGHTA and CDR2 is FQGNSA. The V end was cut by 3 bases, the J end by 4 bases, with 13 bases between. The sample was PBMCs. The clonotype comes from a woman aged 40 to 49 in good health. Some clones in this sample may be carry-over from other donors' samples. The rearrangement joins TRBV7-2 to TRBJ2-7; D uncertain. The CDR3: CASSFLSVGYEQYF. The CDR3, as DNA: TGTGCCAGCAGCTTCTTGTCGGTAGGGTACGAGCAGTACTTC.